Here is one T cell receptor beta chain with its context. The antigen remains undetermined. A single base separates this from a much larger clone, so it may be a read error. Bulk tumor genomic DNA served as template, at 600 ng per sample. Several widely spaced biopsies per primary tumor were taken during surgery. Curative surgical treatment was performed in patients who had newly diagnosed, untreated non-small cell lung cancer. The authors amplified TCR beta CDR3 by multiplex PCR with 32 V and 13 J primers. TCRdb re-analysed the multiplex PCR reads in MiXCR, keeping a single row per CDR3 protein. The sample contains about 12,000 distinct CDR3 sequences, roughly a fifth of which appear only once. The sample belongs to a study of immune heterogeneity within non-small cell lung tumors. Study information: In total, the tumors were 4 squamous cell carcinomas, around 10 non-squamous carcinomas and 1 not otherwise specified.

Study-level findings and limits: In tumor regions, T-cell clonality showed a moderate but significant correlation with local tumor mutational burden (R approximately 0.33).

The CDR3 is 14 amino acids. Germline lookup yields CDR1 SGHAT and CDR2 FQNNGV. This TCR was recovered from a man aged 55 to 69 with non-small cell lung cancer. The chain links TRBV11-2 to TRBJ2-7; no definite D call. Sequenced input: lung tumor tissue. The CDR3 sequence is CVSSLARSSYEQYF. CDR3 in DNA: TGTGTCAGCAGCTTAGCCCGGAGCTCCTACGAGCAGTACTTC.